The following is a T cell receptor beta chain sequence with its context. This clone was seen more than once but under ten times. Its antigen remains unidentified. Per-nucleotide qualities are absent, and no much larger clonotype sits a single base away. The treatment or condition label on this specimen signifies: oral pan-JAK inhibitor, 5-10 mg twice daily. Peripheral blood and lesional scalp punch biopsies were obtained from patients with alopecia areata. PBMCs were isolated by density centrifugation and stained for CD3, CD4 and CD8, after which CD4+ and CD8+ T cells were sorted on a FACSAria. Libraries were built with the immunoSEQ multiplex PCR assay. For TCR sequencing, RNA was extracted from every sample and reverse transcribed into cDNA to serve as template. First-strand cDNA was synthesized with SuperScript III using a 2:1 mix of oligo-dT and random hexamers. A synthetic immune receptor repertoire was used to gauge amplification bias, and whatever bias remained was removed computationally. The authors' analysis ran thus. Raw reads were preprocessed to remove errors, and CDR3 was defined according to IMGT conventions as the region from the conserved cysteine to phenylalanine. To get clonality, Shannon entropy was normalized by log2 of the number of productive unique TCRs and the result was subtracted from 1. Whether each scalp clone was CD4 or CD8 was inferred by checking scalp TCRbeta sequences against the CD4 and CD8 repertoires from sorted blood. Drawn from immuneACCESS, this table holds only the in-frame rearrangements with V and J called that TCRdb kept. Clones are partly lost; checked studies trace under half to an unresolved V gene and leave the rest unexplained. V, J and clone size are taken as reported in that table, and D and trimming were inferred from the DNA itself. The sample profile shows some 200,000 clones; around two fifths of them were found once. Roughly 2.6% of the sample is held by the ten biggest clonotypes.

The entry originates in a study of CD8+ T cells in alopecia areata (dated by TCRdb to 2016 to 2018). Looking at the study overall: Treated patients were enrolled in an open-label pilot trial of oral tofacitinib at 5 to 10 mg twice daily for moderate-to-severe alopecia areata. In treated patients, disease severity was measured using the SALT score, which gives the percentage of scalp surface area affected. In humans, TCRbeta sequencing was performed on scalp tissue and on sorted CD4+ and CD8+ peripheral blood T cells from healthy controls and from patients with patchy or totalis/universalis alopecia areata. TCRbeta CDR3 regions were amplified by immunoSEQ multiplex PCR using 35 Vbeta forward and 13 Jbeta reverse primers. The study used high-throughput TCRbeta sequencing to examine T cell clonal expansion in alopecia areata, in both the C3H/HeJ mouse model and human patients. Clonality in the scalp was compared among normal scalp (n=4), patchy alopecia areata scalp (n=8), and alopecia totalis/universalis scalp (n=8). Biopsies were taken from tofacitinib-treated patients at baseline and again at 4 and 24 weeks into treatment, and several of those patients also had a later scalp biopsy. The RNA source kit depended on sample type: the PAXgene miRNA kit for fixed scalp, the miRNeasy kit for PBMCs, and the RNeasy kit for mouse skin. Tofacitinib was given for 6 to 18 months, followed by 6 months of follow-up off drug to assess delayed response and recurrence.

V ends up 6 bases short and J 3 bases short, with an unmatched junction base count of 7. The CDR3 contains 15 residues, cysteine and phenylalanine counted. Just the 45-base CDR3 DNA is kept, in frame starting at base 1. CDR1 and CDR2, looked up from the germline V gene, are MDHEN and SYDVKM. Results the study describes overall, beyond this receptor: Compared with normal scalp, lesional scalp, particularly in alopecia totalis/universalis, had higher clonality and more expanded CD8+ clones, which suggests antigenic drive. Scalp clonality and the number of expanded CD8+ clones among the top 100 scalp clones were significantly decreased by tofacitinib. Scalp TCR repertoire analysis is complicated because resident alphabeta T cells in normal human skin are also sequenced, whereas mouse skin is dominated by gammadelta T cells. The treated cohort was small, with a single nonresponder, so links between baseline CD8+ expansion and response need larger studies. Many expanded lesional clones were found to persist in scalp and blood during tofacitinib treatment, and relapse after treatment cessation may be partly explained by this persistence. Shared TCR sequences between patients were less evident than in mice, which may be partly attributable to HLA diversity in the patient population.

The starting material was CD4+ T cells sorted from blood, obtained at approximately week 36, from a patient treated with tofacitinib. The source is a human donor with alopecia areata. The sequence links TRBV28 to TRBJ1-5, and TRBD1 matches 8 of the central bases. The DNA sequence reads TGTGCCAGCAGCCAGACAGGGGATAACAATCAGCCCCAGCATTTT. Its protein is CASSQTGDNNQPQHF.